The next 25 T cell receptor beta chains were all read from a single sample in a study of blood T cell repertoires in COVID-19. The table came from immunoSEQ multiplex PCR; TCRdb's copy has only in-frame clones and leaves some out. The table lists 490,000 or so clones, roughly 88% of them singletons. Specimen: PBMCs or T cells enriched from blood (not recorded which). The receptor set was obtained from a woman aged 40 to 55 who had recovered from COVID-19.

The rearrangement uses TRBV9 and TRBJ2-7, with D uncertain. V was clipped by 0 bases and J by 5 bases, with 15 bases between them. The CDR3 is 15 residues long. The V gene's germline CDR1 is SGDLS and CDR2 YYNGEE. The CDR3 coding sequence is TGTGCCAGCAGCGTAGCTACTGTGACCCGGGACGAGCAGTACTTC. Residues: CASSVATVTRDEQYF.

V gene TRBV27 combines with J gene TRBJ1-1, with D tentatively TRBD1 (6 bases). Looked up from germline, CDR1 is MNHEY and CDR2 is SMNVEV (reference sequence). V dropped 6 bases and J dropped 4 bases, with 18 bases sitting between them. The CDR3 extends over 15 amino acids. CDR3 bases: TGTGCCAGCAGCTTCCTACAGGGTGGTGGCACTGAAGCTTTCTTT. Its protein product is CASSFLQGGGTEAFF.

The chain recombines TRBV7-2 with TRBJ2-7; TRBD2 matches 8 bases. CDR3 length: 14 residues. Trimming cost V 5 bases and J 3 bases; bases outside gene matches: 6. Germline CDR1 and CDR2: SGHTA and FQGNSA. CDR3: CASSQSGSGYEQYF. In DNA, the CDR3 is TGTGCCAGCAGCCAAAGCGGGAGTGGCTACGAGCAGTACTTC.

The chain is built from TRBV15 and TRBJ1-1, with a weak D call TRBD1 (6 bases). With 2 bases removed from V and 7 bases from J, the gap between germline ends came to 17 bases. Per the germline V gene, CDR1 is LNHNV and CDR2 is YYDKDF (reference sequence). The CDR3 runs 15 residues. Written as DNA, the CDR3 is TGTGCCACCAGCAGACAGGGGCGAACCCTGAATGAAGCTTTCTTT. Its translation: CATSRQGRTLNEAFF.

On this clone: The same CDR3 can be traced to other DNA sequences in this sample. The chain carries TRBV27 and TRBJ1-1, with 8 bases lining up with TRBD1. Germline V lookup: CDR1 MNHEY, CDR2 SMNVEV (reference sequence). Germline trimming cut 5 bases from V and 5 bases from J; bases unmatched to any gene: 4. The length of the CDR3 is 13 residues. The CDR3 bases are TGTGCCAGCAGTAACAGGGGGGGGACTGAAGCTTTCTTT. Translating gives CASSNRGGTEAFF.

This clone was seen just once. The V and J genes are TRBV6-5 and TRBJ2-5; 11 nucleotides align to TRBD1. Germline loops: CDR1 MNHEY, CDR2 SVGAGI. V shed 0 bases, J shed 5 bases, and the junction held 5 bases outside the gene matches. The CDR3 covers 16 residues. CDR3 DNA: TGTGCCAGCAGTTACTCTGGGACAGGGGGTTACGAGACCCAGTACTTC. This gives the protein CASSYSGTGGYETQYF.

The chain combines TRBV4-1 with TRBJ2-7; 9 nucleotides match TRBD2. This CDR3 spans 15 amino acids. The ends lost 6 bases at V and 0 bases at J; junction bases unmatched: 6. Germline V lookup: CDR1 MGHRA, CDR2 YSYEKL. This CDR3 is CASRRLAESSYEQYF. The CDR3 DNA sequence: TGCGCCAGCAGGCGACTAGCGGAGAGCTCCTACGAGCAGTACTTC.

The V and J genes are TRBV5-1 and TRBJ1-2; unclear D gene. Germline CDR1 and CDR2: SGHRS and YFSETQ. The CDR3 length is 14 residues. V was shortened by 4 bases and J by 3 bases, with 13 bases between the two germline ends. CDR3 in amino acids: CASSPERGDYGYTF. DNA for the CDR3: TGCGCCAGCAGCCCGGAACGGGGTGACTATGGCTACACCTTC.

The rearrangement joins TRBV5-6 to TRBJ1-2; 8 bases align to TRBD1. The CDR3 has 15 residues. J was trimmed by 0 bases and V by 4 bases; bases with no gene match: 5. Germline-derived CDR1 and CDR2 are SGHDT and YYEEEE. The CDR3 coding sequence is TGTGCCAGCAGCATTGCGACAGGGGCTAACTATGGCTACACCTTC. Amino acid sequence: CASSIATGANYGYTF.

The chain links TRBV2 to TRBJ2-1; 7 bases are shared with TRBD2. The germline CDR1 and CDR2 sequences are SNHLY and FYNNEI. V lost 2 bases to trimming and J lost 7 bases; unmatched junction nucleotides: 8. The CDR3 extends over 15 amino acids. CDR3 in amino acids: CASSERRGSGNEQFF. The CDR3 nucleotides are TGTGCCAGCAGTGAACGGCGCGGGAGTGGGAATGAGCAGTTCTTC.

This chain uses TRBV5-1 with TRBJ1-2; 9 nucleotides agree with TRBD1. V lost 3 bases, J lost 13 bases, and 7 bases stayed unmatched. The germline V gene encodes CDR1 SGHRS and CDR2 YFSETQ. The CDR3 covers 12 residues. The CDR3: CASSSTGGVGTF. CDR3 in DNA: TGCGCCAGCAGCTCCACAGGGGGCGTCGGCACCTTC.

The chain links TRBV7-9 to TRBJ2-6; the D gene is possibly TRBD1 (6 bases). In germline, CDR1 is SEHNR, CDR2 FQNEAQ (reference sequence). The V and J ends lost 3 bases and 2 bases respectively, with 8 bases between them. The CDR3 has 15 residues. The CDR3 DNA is TGTGCCAGCAGCTTGCAGGGGCCTGGGGCCAACGTCCTGACTTTC. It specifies CASSLQGPGANVLTF.

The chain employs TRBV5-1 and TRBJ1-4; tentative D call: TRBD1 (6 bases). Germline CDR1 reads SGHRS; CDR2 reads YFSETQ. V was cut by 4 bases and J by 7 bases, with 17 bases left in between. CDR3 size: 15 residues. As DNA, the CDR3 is TGCGCCAGCAGCCTATCGACCCAACAGGGTGAAAAACTGTTTTTT. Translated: CASSLSTQQGEKLFF.

The CDR3 region has the DNA TGTGCCAGCAGCCTAGGGGACACTGAAGCTTTCTTT. Amino acids: CASSLGDTEAFF. The chain employs TRBV5-8 and TRBJ1-1; tentatively, D is TRBD1 (5 bases). CDR3 length: 12 residues. V shed 4 bases and J shed 3 bases, with 7 bases lying between them. Germline CDR1 and CDR2: SGHTS and YDEGEE.

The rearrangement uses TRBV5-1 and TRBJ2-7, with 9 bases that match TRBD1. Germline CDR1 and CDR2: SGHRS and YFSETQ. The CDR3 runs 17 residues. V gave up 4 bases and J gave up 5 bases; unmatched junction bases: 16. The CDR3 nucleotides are TGCGCCAGCAGCCAAGGCTCTACAGGGGGCGCGGGGGACGAGCAGTACTTC. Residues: CASSQGSTGGAGDEQYF.

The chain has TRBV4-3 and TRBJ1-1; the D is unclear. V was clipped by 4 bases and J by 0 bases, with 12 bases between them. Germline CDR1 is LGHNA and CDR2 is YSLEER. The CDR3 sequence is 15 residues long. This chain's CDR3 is CASSLGYSMNTEAFF. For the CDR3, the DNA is TGCGCCAGCAGCCTTGGGTATAGCATGAACACTGAAGCTTTCTTT.

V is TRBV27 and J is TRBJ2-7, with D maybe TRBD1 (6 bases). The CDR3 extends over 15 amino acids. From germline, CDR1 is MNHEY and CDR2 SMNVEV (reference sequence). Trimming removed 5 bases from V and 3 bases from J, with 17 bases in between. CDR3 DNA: TGTGCCAGCAGTCGTTGGACAGAAACTAGCTACGAGCAGTACTTC. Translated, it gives CASSRWTETSYEQYF.

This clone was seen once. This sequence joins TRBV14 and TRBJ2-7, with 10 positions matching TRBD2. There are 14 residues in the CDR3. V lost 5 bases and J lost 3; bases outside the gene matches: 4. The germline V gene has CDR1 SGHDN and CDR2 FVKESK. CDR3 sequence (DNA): TGTGCCAGCAGCATCAGCGGGAGGGTCTACGAGCAGTACTTC. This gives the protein CASSISGRVYEQYF.

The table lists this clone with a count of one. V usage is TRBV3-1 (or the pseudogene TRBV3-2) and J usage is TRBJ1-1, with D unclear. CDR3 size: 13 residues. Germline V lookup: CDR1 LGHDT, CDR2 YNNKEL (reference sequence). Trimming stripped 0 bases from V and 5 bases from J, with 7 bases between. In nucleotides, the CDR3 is TGTGCCAGCAGCCAAGAAAGTCGGACTGAAGCTTTCTTT. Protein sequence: CASSQESRTEAFF.

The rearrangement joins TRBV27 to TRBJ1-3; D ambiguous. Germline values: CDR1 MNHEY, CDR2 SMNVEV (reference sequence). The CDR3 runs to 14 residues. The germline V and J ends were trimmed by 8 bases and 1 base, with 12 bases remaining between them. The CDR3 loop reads CASRSFSSGNTIYF. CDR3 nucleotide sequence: TGTGCCAGCCGCAGTTTTTCATCTGGAAACACCATATATTTT.

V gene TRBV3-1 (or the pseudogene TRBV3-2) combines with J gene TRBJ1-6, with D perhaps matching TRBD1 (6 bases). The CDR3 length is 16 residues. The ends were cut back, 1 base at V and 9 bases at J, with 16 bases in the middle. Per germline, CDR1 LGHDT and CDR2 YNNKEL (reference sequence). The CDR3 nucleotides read TGTGCCAGCAGCCAAGGAACAACAGGGAGAATTTCACCCCTCCACTTT. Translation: CASSQGTTGRISPLHF.

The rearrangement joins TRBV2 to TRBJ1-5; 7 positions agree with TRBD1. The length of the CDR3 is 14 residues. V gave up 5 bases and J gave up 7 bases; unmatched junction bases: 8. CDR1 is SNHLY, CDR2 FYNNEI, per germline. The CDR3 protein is CASSTWDRSQPQHF. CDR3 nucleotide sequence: TGTGCCAGCAGTACCTGGGACAGATCCCAGCCCCAGCATTTT.

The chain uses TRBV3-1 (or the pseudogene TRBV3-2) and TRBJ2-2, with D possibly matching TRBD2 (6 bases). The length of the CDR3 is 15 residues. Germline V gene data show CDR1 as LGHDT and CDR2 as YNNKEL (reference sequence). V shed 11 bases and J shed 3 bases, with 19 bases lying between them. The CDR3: CAGLPGRWDTGELFF. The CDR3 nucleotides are TGTGCCGGCCTCCCAGGGAGGTGGGACACCGGGGAGCTGTTTTTT.

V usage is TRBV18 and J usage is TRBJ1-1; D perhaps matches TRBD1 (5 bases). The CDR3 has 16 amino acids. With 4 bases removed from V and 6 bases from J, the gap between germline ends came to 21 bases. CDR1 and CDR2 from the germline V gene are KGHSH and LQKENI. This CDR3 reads CASSLQQRGEIAEAFF. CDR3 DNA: TGTGCCAGCTCACTACAGCAAAGGGGCGAGATCGCTGAAGCTTTCTTT.

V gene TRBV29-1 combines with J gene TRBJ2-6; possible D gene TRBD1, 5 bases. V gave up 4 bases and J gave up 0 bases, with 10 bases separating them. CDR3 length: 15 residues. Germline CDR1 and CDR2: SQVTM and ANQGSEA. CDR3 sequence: CSVANRSSGANVLTF. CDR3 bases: TGCAGCGTTGCCAACAGGAGCTCTGGGGCCAACGTCCTGACTTTC.